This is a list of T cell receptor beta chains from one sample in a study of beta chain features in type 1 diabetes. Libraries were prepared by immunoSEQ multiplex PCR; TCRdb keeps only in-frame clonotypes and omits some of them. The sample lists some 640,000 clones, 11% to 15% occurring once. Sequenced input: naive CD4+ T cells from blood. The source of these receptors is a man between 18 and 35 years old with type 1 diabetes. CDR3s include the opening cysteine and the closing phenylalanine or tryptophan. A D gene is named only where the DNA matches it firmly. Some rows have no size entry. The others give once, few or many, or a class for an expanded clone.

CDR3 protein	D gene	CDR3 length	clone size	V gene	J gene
CASSYSMAGSSYEQYF	NA	16	NA	TRBV6-5	TRBJ2-7
CASSPGPLNTEAFF	NA	14	NA	TRBV7-9	TRBJ1-1
CASSLVKGNEQYF	NA	13	few	TRBV5-4	TRBJ2-7
CAWSRGQGRGWADTQYF	TRBD1	17	NA	TRBV30	TRBJ2-3
CASSAQFPHQETQYF	NA	15	NA	TRBV2	TRBJ2-5
CASSTGRRAFF	NA	11	NA	TRBV7-2	TRBJ1-1
CASSTIEQFF	NA	10	NA	TRBV7-9	TRBJ2-1
CASSLKGTLNTEAFF	NA	15	NA	TRBV27	TRBJ1-1
CASSSKTGPGANVLTF	TRBD1	16	NA	TRBV11-2	TRBJ2-6
CASSLGLAGYNEQFF	TRBD2	15	NA	TRBV4-1	TRBJ2-1
CASSAGLRSVEQYF	NA	14	NA	TRBV6-5	TRBJ2-7
CASTRISGANVLTF	NA	14	NA	TRBV19	TRBJ2-6
CAYYTGAPFPNEKLFF	TRBD1	16	few	TRBV30	TRBJ1-4
CASSARDLTSPLHF	NA	14	NA	TRBV6-1	TRBJ1-6
CATSGVSREYEQYF	NA	14	NA	TRBV28	TRBJ2-7
CASSWRGVHDEQFF	NA	14	NA	TRBV6-6	TRBJ2-1
CASSPSAGNTEAFF	NA	14	few	TRBV5-4	TRBJ1-1
CASSLGAGIAKNIQYF	NA	16	NA	TRBV7-2	TRBJ2-4
CASSKESTGGGGAQHF	NA	16	few	TRBV21-1	TRBJ1-5
CASSLVGRVSGANVLTF	NA	17	NA	TRBV7-9	TRBJ2-6
CASSWRTGFDGELFF	TRBD1	15	few	TRBV5-4	TRBJ2-2
CASRIPTGTYEQYF	TRBD1	14	NA	TRBV28	TRBJ2-7
CASTPISGKDTGELFF	TRBD2	16	few	TRBV19	TRBJ2-2
CASSLGQGTYNEQFF	TRBD1	15	NA	TRBV11-1	TRBJ2-1
CASSLGGVRHVNEQFF	NA	16	NA	TRBV4-3	TRBJ2-1
CASSVDNRMTDTQYF	NA	15	NA	TRBV9	TRBJ2-3
CASSPGLMGADEKLFF	NA	16	NA	TRBV4-3	TRBJ1-4
CASSQAGFTDTQYF	NA	14	few	TRBV4-3	TRBJ2-3
CASSRTGEIGQPQHF	TRBD1	15	few	TRBV5-5	TRBJ1-5
CASSQTSGAYEQYF	TRBD2	14	NA	TRBV5-1	TRBJ2-7
CASSLREDTQYF	NA	12	NA	TRBV28	TRBJ2-3
CASSVATADNEQFF	NA	14	NA	TRBV9	TRBJ2-1
CASSFMLADSEAFF	NA	14	few	TRBV5-1	TRBJ1-1
CASSHPQGSTYEQYF	NA	15	NA	TRBV14	TRBJ2-7
CASSPGTGMNTEAFF	TRBD1	15	NA	TRBV5-4	TRBJ1-1
CASSRLSGGTGGELFF	NA	16	few	TRBV7-2	TRBJ2-2
CASSQVSSGGPTVGQFF	TRBD2	17	few	TRBV4-2	TRBJ2-1
CAWSRTGMNTEAFF	TRBD1	14	NA	TRBV30	TRBJ1-1
CASSLGRPGTEAFF	NA	14	NA	TRBV5-8	TRBJ1-1
CASSVVVGSYNEQFF	NA	15	NA	TRBV9	TRBJ2-1
CASSVDDSVSYNEQFF	NA	16	few	TRBV9	TRBJ2-1
CASSRQGNSYEQYF	TRBD1	14	few	TRBV5-4	TRBJ2-7
CASSLSNGNTIYF	NA	13	many	TRBV4-3	TRBJ1-3
CASSPHTGYTF	NA	11	few	TRBV28	TRBJ1-2
CASSPSYEQFF	NA	11	NA	TRBV28	TRBJ2-1
CAWNRAETNEKLFF	NA	14	NA	TRBV30	TRBJ1-4
CASSIFRGGGETQYF	NA	15	NA	TRBV19	TRBJ2-5
CASRRTSWGEQFF	TRBD2	13	few	TRBV7-9	TRBJ2-1
CASSQEASAQETQYF	NA	15	few	TRBV4-3	TRBJ2-5